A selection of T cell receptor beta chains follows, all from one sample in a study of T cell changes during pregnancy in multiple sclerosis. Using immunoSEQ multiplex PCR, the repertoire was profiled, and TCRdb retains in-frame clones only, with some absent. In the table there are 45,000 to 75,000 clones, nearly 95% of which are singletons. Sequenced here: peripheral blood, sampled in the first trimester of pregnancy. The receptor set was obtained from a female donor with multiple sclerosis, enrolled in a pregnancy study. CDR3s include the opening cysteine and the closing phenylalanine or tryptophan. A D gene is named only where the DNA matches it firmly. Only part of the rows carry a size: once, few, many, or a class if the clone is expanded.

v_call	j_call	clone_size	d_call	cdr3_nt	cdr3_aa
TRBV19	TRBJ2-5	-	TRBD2	TGTGCCAGTAGTATAAATTTCTTCGGGGGGTACGAAACCATCATCACTAGCGGCCAAGAGACCCAGTACTTC	CASSINFFGGYETIITSGQETQYF
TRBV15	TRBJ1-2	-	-	TGTGCCACCAGCAGAGATCGAGCGGCCGACGGCTACACCTTC	CATSRDRAADGYTF
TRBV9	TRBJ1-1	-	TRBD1	TGTGCCAGCAGCGAACAGGGGGCCACTGAAGCTTTCTTT	CASSEQGATEAFF
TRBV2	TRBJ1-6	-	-	TGTGCCAGCAGTGCGGACAGATCAAATTCACCCCTCCACTTT	CASSADRSNSPLHF
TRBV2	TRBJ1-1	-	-	TGTGCCAGCAGTGAAACAGGGATCATGAACACTGAAGCTTTCTTT	CASSETGIMNTEAFF
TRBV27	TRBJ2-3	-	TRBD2	TGTGCCACCCGGGGAGCGGGGGCCACAGATACGCAGTATTTT	CATRGAGATDTQYF
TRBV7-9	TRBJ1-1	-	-	TGTGCCAGCAGCCCCCTTGTAGTCATGAACACTGAAGCTTTCTTT	CASSPLVVMNTEAFF
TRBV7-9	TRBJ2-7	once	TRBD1	TGTGCCAGCAGCTCACTTAGCACAGGGGGGTACGAGCAGTACTTC	CASSSLSTGGYEQYF
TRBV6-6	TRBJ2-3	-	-	TGTGCCAGCAGTTCGGGGATTAGCACAGATACGCAGTATTTT	CASSSGISTDTQYF
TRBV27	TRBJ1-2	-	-	TGTGCCAGCAGCCCCTCCCCCAGGGCCCCGATCTATGGCTACACCTTC	CASSPSPRAPIYGYTF
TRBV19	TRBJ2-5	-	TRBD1	TGTGCCAGTAGTGTGGGACAGGGGGCAACCCAGTACTTC	CASSVGQGATQYF
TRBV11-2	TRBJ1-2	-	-	TGTGCCAGCAGCTTGGGTTGGGAGGGAGGCTACACCTTC	CASSLGWEGGYTF
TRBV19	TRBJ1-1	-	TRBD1	TGTGCCAGTAGGGAGGGGGCCTATCTGAACACTGAAGCTTTCTTT	CASREGAYLNTEAFF
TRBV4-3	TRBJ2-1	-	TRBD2	TGCGCCAGCAGCCAAGAGGGTAGGCTAGCGGGGGGCAATGAGCAGTTCTTC	CASSQEGRLAGGNEQFF
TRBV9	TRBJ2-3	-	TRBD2	TGTGCCAGCAGCGTAGACCCCCGGGGGGGCGTCGATACGCAGTATTTT	CASSVDPRGGVDTQYF
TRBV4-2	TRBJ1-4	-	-	TGTGCCAGCAGCCTGGGGAGGGGAGCTAATGAAAAACTGTTTTTT	CASSLGRGANEKLFF
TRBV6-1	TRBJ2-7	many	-	TGTGCCAGCAGTCCCCCGACAGACACCTACGAGCAGTACTTC	CASSPPTDTYEQYF
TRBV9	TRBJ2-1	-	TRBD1	TGTGCCAGCAGCTGGGACAGCAACCCGTACAATGAGCAGTTCTTC	CASSWDSNPYNEQFF
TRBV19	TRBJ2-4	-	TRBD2	TGTGCCACCACGTGGGGCAGCGGGGGAGACATTCAGTACTTC	CATTWGSGGDIQYF
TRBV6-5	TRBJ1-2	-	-	TGTGCCAGCAGTTCCAACAGAGCCTATGGCTACACCTTC	CASSSNRAYGYTF